This T cell receptor beta chain originates from a study of T cell responses to AZD1222 COVID-19 vaccine. Study observations and caveats: Females outnumbered males among donors, who were mostly white British; clonal diversity was possibly underestimated. Every sample of the repertoires postdated the peak T cell response. Spike-specific TCR breadth and depth rose after two AZD1222 doses.

Sequencing used immunoSEQ multiplex PCR; TCRdb keeps in-frame clones, though not all of them. The table shows about 53,000 clones, with about 81% occurring only once. V lost 5 bases, J lost 5 bases, and 10 bases stayed unmatched. Germline V lookup: CDR1 PRHDT, CDR2 FYEKMQ (reference sequence). The CDR3 is 15 residues long. Note on this clone: What it binds is unknown.

This specimen consisted of peripheral blood, obtained on day 0 of AZD1222 vaccination. The gene calls are TRBV13 and TRBJ2-7; TRBD2 matches 9 bases. The sequence derives from an adult in good health. The CDR3 loop reads CASSARAGGQDEQYF. The CDR3 DNA reads as TGTGCCAGCAGCGCAAGGGCGGGAGGGCAGGACGAGCAGTACTTC.